The entry below describes one T cell receptor (beta chain). These data come from a study of blood T cell repertoires in COVID-19. Germline V gene data show CDR1 as SGDLS and CDR2 as YYNGEE. This CDR3 has 15 residues. The germline V and J ends were trimmed by 0 bases and 6 bases, with 12 bases remaining between them. Libraries were prepared by immunoSEQ multiplex PCR; TCRdb keeps only in-frame clonotypes and omits some of them. Seen here are around 160,000 clones, more than 70% observed once, and the top ten hold approximately 13%. The sequenced material came from peripheral blood. The V gene is TRBV9, the J gene TRBJ2-2; perhaps TRBD2 as D (6 bases). The sequence came from a man between 60 and 70 years old with active or convalescent COVID-19. CDR3 sequence reads: CASSVDGRDAGELFF. DNA of the CDR3: TGTGCCAGCAGCGTAGACGGGAGAGATGCCGGGGAGCTGTTTTTT.